This entry concerns a single TCR beta chain. The antigen it binds to is not known. Per-base qualities were not stored, and no clone one base away is much larger. This sample also contains other DNA sequences that code for the same CDR3. Using the deep immunoSEQ assay, multiplex PCR amplified TCR CDR3 regions from genomic DNA. Genomic DNA extracted from each cell subset was distributed evenly over all wells of several immunoSEQ 96-well plates, and each plate served as one replicate. For sorted subsets, about 200 ng genomic DNA, equal to 30,000 to 35,000 T cell genomes, was loaded into each replicate PCR. The purified libraries were quantified using a Qubit 3.0 fluorometer, sized with a Bioanalyzer 2100, and then quantified again using the KAPA Library Quantification kit. Every immunoSEQ 96-well plate was sequenced on a dedicated single-read 150-cycle Illumina NextSeq 550 flow cell. The original methods were these. Because the immunoSEQ output held only junctional sequences and lacked quality scores, the filtering could not match the filtering applied to full-length reads. Sequences were annotated with PyIR, a Python wrapper for IgBLAST v1.9, using IMGT germline references to assign V/J genes and CDR3. Reads were filtered out if the reads had weak V/J assignments (E-value above 1e-6), no CDR3, stop codons, out-of-frame junctions, or ambiguous translated residues. V3J clonotypes were defined as sequences sharing the same inferred V gene, J gene, and CDR3 amino acid sequence. The percentage overlap between two repertoires was calculated by dividing the number of shared unique clonotypes by the size of the smaller repertoire. RTK rarefaction, the Chao1 estimator, and Recon v2.1 estimates of unobserved clonotypes were used to assess repertoire richness. Generation probabilities were computed with OLGA for all TCRbeta clonotypes obtained by the gDNA method from four donors. The table was pulled from immuneACCESS by TCRdb, which kept in-frame rearrangements only. Such tables lose some clones; where checked, under half of the loss comes from unresolved V genes, and the rest has no known cause. That table supplies the V and J calls and clone size; D and trimming were determined from the DNA. Here the sample has over 2,000,000 clones; about 94% occur a single time. The ten largest clones represent over 1.5% of the sample.

For the CD8 naive samples, CD45RO-negative cells were positively selected for CCR7, yielding a CD45RA+CCR7+ population from which TemRA cells were excluded. The donors were healthy, HIV-negative adults with no recently reported acute infections or vaccinations. Every donor was a Caucasian adult residing in Nashville, Tennessee, USA. Blood was collected by leukapheresis, and PBMCs were isolated by Ficoll-Histopaque density gradient centrifugation and then cryopreserved in liquid nitrogen vapor phase. Purity and quantity of every magnetically sorted T cell population were checked by analytical flow cytometry. From each sorted fraction, genomic DNA was isolated and quantified by UV absorbance on a Nanodrop 2000c. The record originates from a study of shared clonotypes between healthy human individuals (TCRdb year 2020). Notes on the research overall: Three men and a couple of women, aged 18 to 49 years, made up the cohort. To increase sequencing depth and limit assay-specific biases, different laboratories used diverse techniques to prepare libraries and sequence TCR repertoires. Between about 0.8 and 8.9 billion PBMCs per donor were obtained by leukapheresis. To estimate repertoire size and how much clonotype sharing occurs between individuals, the study deeply sequenced the blood TCR repertoires of about 5 healthy adults. For each donor, CD4 naive and CD4 memory were each given three plates, CD8 naive was given two plates, and CD8 memory was given one plate.

Study-wide findings and limitations: Higher generation probabilities were observed for clonotypes shared by all four sorted-subset donors than for non-shared clonotypes. Roughly 5.2% of naive CD4, roughly 3.6% of naive CD8, around 2.3% of memory CD4, and about 0.4% of memory CD8 clonotypes were shared across a handful of donors. Pairwise subsampling led to the expectation that sequencing depth would affect the degree of clonotype sharing among donors. Because the study included a small number of donors, the genetic and exposure-history diversity represented was limited. Incomplete sequencing was indicated by rarefaction of sorted-subset datasets, despite the large sequencing depth. Naive subsets generally had larger estimated clonotype richness than memory subsets did. Sampling was limited to blood, and TCR repertoires in tissue likely differ from TCR repertoires in blood.

The CDR3 runs 15 residues from the cysteine to the phenylalanine. Of all the DNA, just the CDR3 is kept, 45 bases in frame from base 1. Compared with germline, V lacks 5 bases and J lacks 2 bases; bases without a gene match: 6. According to the germline V gene (reference sequence), CDR1 reads MNHEY and CDR2 reads SMNVEV. The receptor was isolated from a man in his late teens or twenties in good health. Some clones in this sample may be carry-over from other donors' samples. The chain joins TRBV27 to TRBJ2-7, with TRBD1 matching 10 junction bases. Sequencing was carried out using naive CD8+ T cells from PBMCs. The cell subset or site label for this specimen denotes: CD45RA+CCR7+. The CDR3 region has the sequence CASSTPGQGAYEQYF. The base sequence is TGTGCCAGCAGTACTCCAGGACAGGGGGCCTACGAGCAGTACTTC.